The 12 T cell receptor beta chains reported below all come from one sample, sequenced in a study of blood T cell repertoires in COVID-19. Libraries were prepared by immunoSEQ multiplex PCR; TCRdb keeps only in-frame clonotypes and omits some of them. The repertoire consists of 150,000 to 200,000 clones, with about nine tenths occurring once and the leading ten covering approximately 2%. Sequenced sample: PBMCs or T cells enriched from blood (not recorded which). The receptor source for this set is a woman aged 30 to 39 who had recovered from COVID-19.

CDR3 nucleotide sequence: TGCGCCAGCAGCTTACAGACTGGAAACACCATATATTTT. This gives the protein CASSLQTGNTIYF. The chain employs TRBV5-1 and TRBJ1-3; D gene unclear. The ends were cut back, 2 bases at V and 2 bases at J, with 5 bases in the middle. The CDR3 consists of 13 residues. From germline, CDR1 is SGHRS and CDR2 YFSETQ.

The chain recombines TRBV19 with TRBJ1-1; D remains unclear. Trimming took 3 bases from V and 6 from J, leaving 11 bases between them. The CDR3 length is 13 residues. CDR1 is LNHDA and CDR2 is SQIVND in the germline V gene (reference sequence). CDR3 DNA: TGTGCCAGTAGTATGGGGAGTGTCGCTGAAGCTTTCTTT. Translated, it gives CASSMGSVAEAFF.

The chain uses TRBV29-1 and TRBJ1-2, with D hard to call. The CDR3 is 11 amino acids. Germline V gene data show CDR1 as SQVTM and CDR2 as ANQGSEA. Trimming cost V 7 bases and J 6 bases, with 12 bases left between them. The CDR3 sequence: CSAVAADGYTF. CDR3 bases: TGCAGCGCCGTGGCGGCAGATGGCTACACCTTC.

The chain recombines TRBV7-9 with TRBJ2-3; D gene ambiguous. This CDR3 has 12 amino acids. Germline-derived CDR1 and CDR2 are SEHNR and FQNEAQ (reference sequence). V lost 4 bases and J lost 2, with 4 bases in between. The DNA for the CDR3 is TGTGCCAGCAGCTCTTACACAGATACGCAGTATTTT. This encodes CASSSYTDTQYF.

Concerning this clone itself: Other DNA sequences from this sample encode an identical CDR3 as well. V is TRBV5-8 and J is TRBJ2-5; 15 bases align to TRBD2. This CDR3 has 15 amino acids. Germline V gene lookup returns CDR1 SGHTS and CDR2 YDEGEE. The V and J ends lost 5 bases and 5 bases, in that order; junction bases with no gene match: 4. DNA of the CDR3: TGTGCCAGCAGTTTTGGACTAGCGGGGGGGGAGACCCAGTACTTC. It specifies CASSFGLAGGETQYF.

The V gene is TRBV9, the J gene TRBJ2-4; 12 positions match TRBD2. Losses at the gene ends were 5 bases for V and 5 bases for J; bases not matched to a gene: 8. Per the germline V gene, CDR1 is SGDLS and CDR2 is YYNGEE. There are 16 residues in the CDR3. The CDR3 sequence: CASSLAGGPGENIQYF. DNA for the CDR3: TGTGCCAGCAGTCTAGCGGGGGGGCCGGGAGAAAACATTCAGTACTTC.

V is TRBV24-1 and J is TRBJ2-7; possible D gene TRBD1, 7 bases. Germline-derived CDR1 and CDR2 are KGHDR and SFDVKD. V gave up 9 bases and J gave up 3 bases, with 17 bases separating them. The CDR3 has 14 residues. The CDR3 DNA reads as TGTGCCACCTCTAAGGGGGGACAGTTCTACGAGCAGTACTTC. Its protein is CATSKGGQFYEQYF.

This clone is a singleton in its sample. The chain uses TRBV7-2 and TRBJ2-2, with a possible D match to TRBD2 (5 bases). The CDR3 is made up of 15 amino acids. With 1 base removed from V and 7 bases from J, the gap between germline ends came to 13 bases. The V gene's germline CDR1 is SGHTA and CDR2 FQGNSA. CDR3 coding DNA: TGTGCCAGCAGCTTAGTGGAGAGGGCGGGCGGGGAGCTGTTTTTT. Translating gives CASSLVERAGGELFF.

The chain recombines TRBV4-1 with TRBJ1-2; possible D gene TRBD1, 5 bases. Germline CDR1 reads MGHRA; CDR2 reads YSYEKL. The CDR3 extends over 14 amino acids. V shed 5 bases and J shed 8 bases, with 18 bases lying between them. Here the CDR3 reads CASSENQGVSGYTF. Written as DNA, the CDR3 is TGCGCCAGCAGCGAGAATCAGGGCGTCTCGGGCTACACCTTC.

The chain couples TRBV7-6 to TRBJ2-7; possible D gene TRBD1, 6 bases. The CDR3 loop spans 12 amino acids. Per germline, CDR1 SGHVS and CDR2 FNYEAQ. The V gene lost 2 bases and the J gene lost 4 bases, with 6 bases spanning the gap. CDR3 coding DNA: TGTGCCAGCAGCTTAAGGGGGTACGAGCAGTACTTC. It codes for CASSLRGYEQYF.

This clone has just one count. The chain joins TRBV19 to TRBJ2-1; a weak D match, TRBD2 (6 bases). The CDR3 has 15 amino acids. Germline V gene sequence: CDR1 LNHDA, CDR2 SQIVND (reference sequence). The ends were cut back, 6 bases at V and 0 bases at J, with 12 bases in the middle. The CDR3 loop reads CASSRGVLSYNEQFF. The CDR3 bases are TGTGCCAGTAGCCGCGGGGTCCTCTCCTACAATGAGCAGTTCTTC.

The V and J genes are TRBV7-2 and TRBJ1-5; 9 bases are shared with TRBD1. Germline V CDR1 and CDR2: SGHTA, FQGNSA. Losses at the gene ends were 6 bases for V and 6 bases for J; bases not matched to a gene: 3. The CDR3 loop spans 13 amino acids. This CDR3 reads CASRGQGSQPQHF. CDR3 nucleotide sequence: TGTGCCAGCAGGGGACAGGGAAGTCAGCCCCAGCATTTT.